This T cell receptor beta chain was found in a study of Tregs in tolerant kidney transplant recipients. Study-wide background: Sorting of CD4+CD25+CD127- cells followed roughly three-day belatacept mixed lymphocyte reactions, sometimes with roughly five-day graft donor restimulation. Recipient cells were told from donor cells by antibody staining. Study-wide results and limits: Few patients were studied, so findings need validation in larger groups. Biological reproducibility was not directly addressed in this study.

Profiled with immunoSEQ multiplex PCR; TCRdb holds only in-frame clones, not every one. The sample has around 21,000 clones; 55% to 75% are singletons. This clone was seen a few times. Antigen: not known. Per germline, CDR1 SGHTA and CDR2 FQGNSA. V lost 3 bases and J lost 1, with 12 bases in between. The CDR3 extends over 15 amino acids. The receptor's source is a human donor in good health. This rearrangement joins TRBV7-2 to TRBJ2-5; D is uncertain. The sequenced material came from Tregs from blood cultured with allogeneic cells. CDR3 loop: CASSFSGLGQETQYF. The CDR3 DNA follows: TGTGCCAGCAGCTTTTCAGGCCTGGGCCAAGAGACCCAGTACTTC.